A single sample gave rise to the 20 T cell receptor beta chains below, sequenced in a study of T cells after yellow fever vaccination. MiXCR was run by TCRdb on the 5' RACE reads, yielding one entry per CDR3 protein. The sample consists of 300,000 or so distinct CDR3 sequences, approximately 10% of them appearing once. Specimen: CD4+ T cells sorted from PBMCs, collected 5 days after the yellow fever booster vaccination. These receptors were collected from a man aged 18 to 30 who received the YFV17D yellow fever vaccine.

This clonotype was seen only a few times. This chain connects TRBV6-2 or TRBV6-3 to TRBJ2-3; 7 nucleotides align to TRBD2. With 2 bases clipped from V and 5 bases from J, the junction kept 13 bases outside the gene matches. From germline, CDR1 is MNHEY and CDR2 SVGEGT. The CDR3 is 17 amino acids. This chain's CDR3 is CASSYPFPGGREDTQYF. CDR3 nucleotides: TGTGCCAGCAGTTACCCCTTTCCGGGGGGTCGTGAAGATACGCAGTATTTT.

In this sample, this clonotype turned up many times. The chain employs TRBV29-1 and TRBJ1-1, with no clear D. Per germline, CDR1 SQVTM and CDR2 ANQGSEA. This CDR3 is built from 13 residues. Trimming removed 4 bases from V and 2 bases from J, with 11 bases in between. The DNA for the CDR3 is TGCAGCGTTGTTCCGATGGCTAACACTGAAGCTTTCTTT. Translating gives CSVVPMANTEAFF.

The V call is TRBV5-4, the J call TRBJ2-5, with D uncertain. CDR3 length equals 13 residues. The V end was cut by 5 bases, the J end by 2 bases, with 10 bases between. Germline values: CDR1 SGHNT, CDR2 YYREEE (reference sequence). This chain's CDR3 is CASRNRAQETQYF. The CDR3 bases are TGTGCCAGCAGGAACCGGGCGCAAGAGACCCAGTACTTC.

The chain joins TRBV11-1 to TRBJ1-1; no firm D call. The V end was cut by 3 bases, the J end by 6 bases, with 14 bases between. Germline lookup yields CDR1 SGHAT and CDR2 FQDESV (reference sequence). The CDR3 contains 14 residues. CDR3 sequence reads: CASSLDLRTPEAFF. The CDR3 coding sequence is TGTGCCAGCAGCTTGGACCTCCGGACCCCTGAAGCTTTCTTT.

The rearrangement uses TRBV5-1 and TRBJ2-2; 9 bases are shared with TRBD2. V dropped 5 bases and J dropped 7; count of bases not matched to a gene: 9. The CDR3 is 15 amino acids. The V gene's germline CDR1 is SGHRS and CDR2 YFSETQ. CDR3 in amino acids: CASRDPGLANGELFF. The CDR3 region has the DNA TGCGCCAGCAGGGATCCGGGACTAGCAAACGGGGAGCTGTTTTTT.

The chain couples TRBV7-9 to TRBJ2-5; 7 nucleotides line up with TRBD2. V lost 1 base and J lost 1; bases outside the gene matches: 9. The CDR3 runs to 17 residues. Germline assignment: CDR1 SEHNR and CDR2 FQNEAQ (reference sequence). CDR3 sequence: CASSLGVAGDRQETQYF. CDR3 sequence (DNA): TGTGCCAGCAGCTTAGGTGTGGCGGGGGACCGCCAAGAGACCCAGTACTTC.

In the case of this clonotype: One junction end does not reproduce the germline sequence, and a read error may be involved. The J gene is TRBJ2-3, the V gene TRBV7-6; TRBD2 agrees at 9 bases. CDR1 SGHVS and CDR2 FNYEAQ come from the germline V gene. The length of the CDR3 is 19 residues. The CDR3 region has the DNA TGTGCCAGCAGCTTAGCCCGGTGGGGGCGGGGGGGCCGCGCAGATGCGCAGTATTTT. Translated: CASSLARWGRGGRADAQYF.

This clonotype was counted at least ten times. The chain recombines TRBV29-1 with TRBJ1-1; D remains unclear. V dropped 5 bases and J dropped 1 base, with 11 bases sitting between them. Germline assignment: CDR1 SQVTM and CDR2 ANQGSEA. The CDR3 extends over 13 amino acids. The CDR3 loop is CSVRRQENTEAFF. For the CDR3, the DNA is TGCAGCGTTAGAAGGCAGGAGAACACTGAAGCTTTCTTT.

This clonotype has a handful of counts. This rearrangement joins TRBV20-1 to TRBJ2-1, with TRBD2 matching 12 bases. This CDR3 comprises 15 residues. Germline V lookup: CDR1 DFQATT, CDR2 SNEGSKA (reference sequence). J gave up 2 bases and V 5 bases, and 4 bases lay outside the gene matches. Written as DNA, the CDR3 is TGCAGTGCTTCGACTAGCGGGGGAACCTACAATGAGCAGTTCTTC. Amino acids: CSASTSGGTYNEQFF.

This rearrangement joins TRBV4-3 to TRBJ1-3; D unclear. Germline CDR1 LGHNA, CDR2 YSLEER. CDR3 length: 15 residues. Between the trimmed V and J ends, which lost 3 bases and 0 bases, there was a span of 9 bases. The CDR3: CASSQGEGSGNTIYF. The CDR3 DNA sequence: TGCGCCAGCAGCCAGGGAGAAGGCTCTGGAAACACCATATATTTT.

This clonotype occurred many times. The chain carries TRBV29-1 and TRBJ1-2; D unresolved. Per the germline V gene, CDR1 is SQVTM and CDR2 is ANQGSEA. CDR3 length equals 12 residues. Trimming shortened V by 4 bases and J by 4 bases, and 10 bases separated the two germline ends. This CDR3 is CSVGSDLYGYTF. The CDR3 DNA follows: TGCAGCGTTGGTTCCGATCTCTATGGCTACACCTTC.

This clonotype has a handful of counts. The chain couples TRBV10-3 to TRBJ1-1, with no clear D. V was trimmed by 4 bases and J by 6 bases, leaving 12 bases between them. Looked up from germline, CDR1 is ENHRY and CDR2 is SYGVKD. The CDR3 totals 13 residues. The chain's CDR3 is CAISVSPGAEAFF. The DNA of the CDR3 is TGTGCCATCAGTGTCAGCCCTGGGGCTGAAGCTTTCTTT.

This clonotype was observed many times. CDR3 DNA sequence: TGTGCCAGCAGCTCGGAGCGGACGGCATCGACCCCTCAAGAGACCCAGTACTTC. Amino acids: CASSSERTASTPQETQYF. The chain combines TRBV7-9 with TRBJ2-5, with D possibly matching TRBD2 (5 bases). Trimming stripped 4 bases from V and 2 bases from J, with 23 bases between. The germline V gene encodes CDR1 SEHNR and CDR2 FQNEAQ (reference sequence). The CDR3 totals 18 residues.

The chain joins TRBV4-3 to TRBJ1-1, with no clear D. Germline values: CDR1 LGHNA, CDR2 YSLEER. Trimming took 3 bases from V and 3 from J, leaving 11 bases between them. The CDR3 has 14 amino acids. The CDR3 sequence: CASSQAGRDTEAFF. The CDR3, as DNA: TGCGCCAGCAGCCAGGCAGGACGGGACACTGAAGCTTTCTTT.

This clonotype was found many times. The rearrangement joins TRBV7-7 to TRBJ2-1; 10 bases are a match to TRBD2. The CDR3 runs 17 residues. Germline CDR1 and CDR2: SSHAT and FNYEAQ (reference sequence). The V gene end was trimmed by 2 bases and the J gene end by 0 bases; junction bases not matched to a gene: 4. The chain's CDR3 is CASSLLAGASSYNEQFF. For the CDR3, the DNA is TGTGCCAGCAGCTTACTAGCGGGGGCTAGCTCCTACAATGAGCAGTTCTTC. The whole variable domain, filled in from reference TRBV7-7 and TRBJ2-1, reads GAGVSQSPRYKVTKRGQDVTLRCDPISSHATLYWYQQALGQGPEFLTYFNYEAQPDKSGLPSDRFSAERPEGSISTLTIQRTEQRDSAMYRCASSLLAGASSYNEQFFGPGTRLTVL.

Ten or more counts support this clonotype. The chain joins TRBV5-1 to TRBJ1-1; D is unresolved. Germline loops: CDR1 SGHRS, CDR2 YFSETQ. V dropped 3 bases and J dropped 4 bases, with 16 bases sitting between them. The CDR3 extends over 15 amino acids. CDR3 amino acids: CASSSWSLGSTEAFF. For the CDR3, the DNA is TGCGCCAGCAGCTCCTGGTCCTTGGGCTCCACTGAAGCTTTCTTT.

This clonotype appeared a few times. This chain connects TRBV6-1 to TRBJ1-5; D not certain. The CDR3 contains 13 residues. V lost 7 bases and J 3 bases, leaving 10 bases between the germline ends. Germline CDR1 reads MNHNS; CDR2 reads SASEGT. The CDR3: CASNRDDNQPQHF. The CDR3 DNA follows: TGTGCCAGCAATCGAGACGACAATCAGCCCCAGCATTTT.

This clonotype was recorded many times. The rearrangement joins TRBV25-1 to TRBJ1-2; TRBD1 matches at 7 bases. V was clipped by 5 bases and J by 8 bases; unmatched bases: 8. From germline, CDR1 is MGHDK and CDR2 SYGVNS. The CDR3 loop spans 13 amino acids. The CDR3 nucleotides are TGTGCCAGCAGTCGTTCAGGGGGAGGCGGCTACACCTTC. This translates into CASSRSGGGGYTF.

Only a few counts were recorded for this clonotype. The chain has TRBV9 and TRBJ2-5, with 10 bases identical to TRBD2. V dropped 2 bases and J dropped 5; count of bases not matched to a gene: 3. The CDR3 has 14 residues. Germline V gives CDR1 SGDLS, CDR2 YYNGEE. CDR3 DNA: TGTGCCAGCAGCGTTTTTAGCGGGGGGGAGACCCAGTACTTC. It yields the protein CASSVFSGGETQYF.

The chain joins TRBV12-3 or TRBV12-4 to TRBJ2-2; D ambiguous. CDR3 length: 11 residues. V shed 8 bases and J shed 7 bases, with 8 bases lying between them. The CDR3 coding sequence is TGTGCCAGCGGGTGGAACGGGGAGCTGTTTTTT. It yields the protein CASGWNGELFF.